Sequencing of this T cell receptor (beta chain) was carried out in a study of spatial heterogeneity in lung cancer. Background on the study: Raw reads showed each unique TCR and UMI combination turning up more than ten times on average.

The time point is: sample taken at primary tumor resection. Study results and limitations: Resection saw ubiquitous expanded tumor TCRs appear in blood more than follow-up did.

Remarks on this clonotype: Antigen: not known.

The CDR3 totals 13 residues. J lost 4 bases, V lost 6 bases, and 4 bases had no gene match. The germline gives CDR1 WSHSY, CDR2 SAAADI. MiXCR, run by TCRdb on the 5' RACE reads, gives a single entry per CDR3 protein. The sample shows 39,000 or so distinct CDR3 sequences, roughly 7.4% of them seen only once. This sample comprised PBMCs, obtained at surgery. The receptor's source is a male donor with early-stage non-small cell lung cancer. The chain has TRBV10-2 and TRBJ2-5; TRBD1 matches at 8 bases. The CDR3 coding sequence is TGCGCCAGCAGAGGGGGGACAGGAGAGACCCAGTACTTC. Protein sequence: CASRGGTGETQYF.